The rows below give T cell receptor beta chains drawn from one sample of a study of blood T cell repertoires in COVID-19. Assay used: immunoSEQ multiplex PCR; TCRdb lists only in-frame clones, some missing. The repertoire holds almost 90,000 clones, about 90% seen once, with 5% to 7% in the top ten. Material for sequencing was peripheral blood. Every receptor here comes from a man in his late teens or twenties with COVID-19, enrolled during active disease. CDR3s include the opening cysteine and the closing phenylalanine or tryptophan. Each record gives: D gene, V gene, clone size, J gene, CDR3 DNA, CDR3 protein. D genes are given only for firm matches. Clone size is not always given. Where it is, it says once, few, many or a class for expanded clones.

>TRBD2|TRBV13|-|TRBJ2-1
TGTGCCAGCAGCGATAGGACTAGCGGCAGCTCCTACAATGAGCAGTTCTTC
CASSDRTSGSSYNEQFF
>-|TRBV28|-|TRBJ1-5
TGTGCCAGCAGTTTAATATCAGGGGATCAGCCCCAGCATTTT
CASSLISGDQPQHF
>TRBD2|TRBV27|once|TRBJ2-7
TGTGCCAGCAGTTTGACAGGGACTAGCGTCTACGAGCAGTACTTC
CASSLTGTSVYEQYF
>-|TRBV21-1|-|TRBJ2-3
TGTGCCAGCAGCAAATCCCCCTACAGGGCCACGGGCACAGATACGCAGTATTTT
CASSKSPYRATGTDTQYF
>-|TRBV6-5|-|TRBJ2-7
TGTGCCAGCAGTTACCCCAGGGGTGAGCAGTACTTC
CASSYPRGEQYF
>TRBD1|TRBV25-1|-|TRBJ1-4
TGTGCCATCCAGGATGGACAGGGGAGAAATGAAAAACTGCTTTTT
CAIQDGQGRNEKLLF
>TRBD2|TRBV5-1|-|TRBJ2-7
TGCGCCAGCAGCTTGGGACTAGCGGGACTCTACGAGCAGTACTTC
CASSLGLAGLYEQYF
>-|TRBV24-1|-|TRBJ1-2
TGTGCCACCAGTGAAGGCGGGACTTCTAACTATGGCTACACCTTC
CATSEGGTSNYGYTF
>-|TRBV29-1|once|TRBJ2-2
TGCAGCGTTGAAATGGACAAGAACACCGGGGAGCTGTTTTTT
CSVEMDKNTGELFF
>TRBD1|TRBV7-9|-|TRBJ1-5
TGTGCCAGCAGCTTAGGGGACAGGGGCATCGGGCAGCCCCAGCATTTT
CASSLGDRGIGQPQHF
>TRBD2|TRBV7-9|-|TRBJ2-7
TGTGCCAGCAGCTTAGCGGGAGGGGCCGAGCAGTACTTC
CASSLAGGAEQYF
>TRBD1|TRBV13|few|TRBJ1-2
TGTGCCAGCAGTCTTTTCAGGGGGCGTTATGGCTACACCTTC
CASSLFRGRYGYTF
>TRBD1|TRBV28|few|TRBJ1-2
TGTGCCAGCAGTTGGACAGGTCGCGGAACTATTGGCTACACCTTC
CASSWTGRGTIGYTF
>TRBD2|TRBV3-1/TRBV3-2|once|TRBJ2-7
TGTGCCAGCAGCCAATTTGCTAGCGGGTTCCCCTACGAGCAGTACTTC
CASSQFASGFPYEQYF
>-|TRBV6-5|-|TRBJ2-1
TGTGCCAGCATGTCGTCGGGAGCCGTATATGAGCAGTTCTTC
CASMSSGAVYEQFF
>TRBD2|TRBV30|once|TRBJ2-1
TGTGCCTGGGAGCTTGGGACTAGCGGGAGGGCCTACAATGAGCAGTTCTTC
CAWELGTSGRAYNEQFF
>-|TRBV18|-|TRBJ1-1
TGTGCCAGCTCACTTAATAAACAAAGGGGGACTGAAGCTTTCTTT
CASSLNKQRGTEAFF
>-|TRBV5-4|-|TRBJ2-1
TGTGCCAGCAGGGAGGGCTACAATGAGCAGTTCTTC
CASREGYNEQFF
>-|TRBV24-1|-|TRBJ1-5
TGTGCCACCAGGAGGGCCACGAATCAGCCCCAGCATTTT
CATRRATNQPQHF
>TRBD2|TRBV10-1|-|TRBJ2-3
TGCGCCAGCAGTGGTAGCGGGAGGGCAGATACGCAGTATTTT
CASSGSGRADTQYF
>-|TRBV7-2|-|TRBJ1-2
TGTGCCAGCAGCTTAGCTGGCCCCGGGTCTCTGGAGGGCTACACCTTC
CASSLAGPGSLEGYTF
>-|TRBV13|-|TRBJ2-7
TGTGCCAGCAGCCCGAGTCCGCCGGCGGGCGAGCAGTACTTC
CASSPSPPAGEQYF
>-|TRBV30|-|TRBJ2-7
TGTGCCTGGAGTGTAAGGGGCTACGAGCAGTACTTC
CAWSVRGYEQYF
>TRBD2|TRBV28|-|TRBJ2-7
TGTGCCAGCAGTTTAACTAGCGCGCTCAGGCAGTACTTC
CASSLTSALRQYF
>-|TRBV19|once|TRBJ1-5
TGTGCCAGTAGTATACTGCAGTCTCAGCCCCAGCATTTT
CASSILQSQPQHF
>-|TRBV4-3|-|TRBJ1-2
TGCGCCAGCAGCCGAGGAAACAGGAAGGAACCATTTAACTATGGCTACACCTTC
CASSRGNRKEPFNYGYTF
>TRBD2|TRBV19|-|TRBJ2-7
TGTGCCAGTAGTGCCTCCCTAGCGGGAGGTTACGAGCAGTACTTC
CASSASLAGGYEQYF
>TRBD2|TRBV4-3|-|TRBJ2-3
TGCGCCAGCAGCCAAGATCTGGGAGTAGCGGGAGAGTGGGCGGATACGCAGTATTTT
CASSQDLGVAGEWADTQYF
>-|TRBV6-6|-|TRBJ2-5
TGTGCCAGCAGTTACTCCAGGGGACCCCAAGAGACCCAGTACTTC
CASSYSRGPQETQYF
>-|TRBV11-2|-|TRBJ1-5
TGTGCCAGCAGCTTAGATCTGGGGCGCCATCAGCCCCAGCATTTT
CASSLDLGRHQPQHF
>TRBD1|TRBV19|-|TRBJ2-1
TGTGCCAGGGAGGCCGGGACAGCCTACAATGAGCAGTTCTTC
CAREAGTAYNEQFF
>TRBD2|TRBV19|-|TRBJ2-1
TGTGCCAGTAGACTGCGGGGGCTAGCGGGAGATGGTGAGCAGTTCTTC
CASRLRGLAGDGEQFF
>-|TRBV5-6|-|TRBJ1-3
TGTGCCAGCAGCTTGGTTCTCGGGGGGGCCACCATATATTTT
CASSLVLGGATIYF
>TRBD2|TRBV18|-|TRBJ2-1
TGTGCCAGCTCACCATCGGGGACTAGCGGGAGTCATGAGCAGTTCTTC
CASSPSGTSGSHEQFF
>-|TRBV28|-|TRBJ2-5
TGTGCCAGCAGTCTATCCGGACTACTCCAAGAGACCCAGTACTTC
CASSLSGLLQETQYF
>-|TRBV6-5|-|TRBJ1-2
TGTGCCAGCAGTTACTATGCGGGGATTAACTATGGCTACACCTTC
CASSYYAGINYGYTF
>TRBD1|TRBV18|-|TRBJ2-2
TGTGCCAGCTCACCATCGGACAGGGTCTTAACCGGGGAGCTGTTTTTT
CASSPSDRVLTGELFF
>-|TRBV21-1|-|TRBJ2-1
TGTGCCAGCATTTTAGCGGGAGGGTACAATGAGCAGTTCTTC
CASILAGGYNEQFF
>-|TRBV25-1|-|TRBJ2-2
TGTGCCAGCAGTGAGGCCACCGGGGAGCTGTTTTTT
CASSEATGELFF
>TRBD1|TRBV25-1|-|TRBJ2-3
TGTGCCAGCAGGACAGGGGTTTTTAGCACAGATACGCAGTATTTT
CASRTGVFSTDTQYF
>TRBD1|TRBV10-2|-|TRBJ2-1
TGCGCCAGCGGGACAGGGGGATACAATGAGCAGTTCTTC
CASGTGGYNEQFF
>-|TRBV4-1|-|TRBJ1-1
TGCGCCAGCAGCCAAGATCCGGGGGGTGGCGAAATGAACACTGAAGCTTTCTTT
CASSQDPGGGEMNTEAFF
>-|TRBV28|-|TRBJ2-3
TGTGCCAGCAGTTCCCGCAGCGGCACAGATACGCAGTATTTT
CASSSRSGTDTQYF
>-|TRBV30|-|TRBJ1-1
TGTGCCTGGAGTGTAGGAGGGAACGCTGAGACTTTCTTT
CAWSVGGNAETFF
>-|TRBV7-9|-|TRBJ1-3
TGTGCCAGCAGCTCCCTGGGGGACAAGCAAAACCTCTCTGGAAACACCATATATTTT
CASSSLGDKQNLSGNTIYF
>TRBD1|TRBV19|once|TRBJ1-2
TGTGCCAGTAGTGACAGGGGAAATGGCTACACCTTC
CASSDRGNGYTF
>TRBD2|TRBV14|-|TRBJ2-7
TGTGCCAGCAGCCAAAGCGGGACGTCTTACCAGCAGTACTTC
CASSQSGTSYQQYF
>TRBD2|TRBV7-2|-|TRBJ2-1
TGTGCCAGCAGCTTATTGGGGACTAGCGGGAGGAATGAGCAGTTCTTC
CASSLLGTSGRNEQFF
>TRBD2|TRBV11-3|-|TRBJ2-1
TGTGCCAGCAGCTTAGGTGGAGCGGGAGTACTCTACAATGAGCAGTTCTTC
CASSLGGAGVLYNEQFF
>TRBD1|TRBV19|-|TRBJ1-1
TGTGCCAGCGCTACAGGGGGCACTGAAGCTTTCTTT
CASATGGTEAFF
>TRBD1|TRBV5-1|-|TRBJ2-7
TGCGCCAGCAGCCGGTCTGGACAGGGCTACGAGCAGTACTTC
CASSRSGQGYEQYF
>TRBD2|TRBV6-5|-|TRBJ2-1
TGTGCCAGCAGTTATGGGGGACTAGCGGGGAAGCAGTTCTTC
CASSYGGLAGKQFF
>TRBD2|TRBV27|-|TRBJ2-1
TGTGCCAGCAGTTTAAGCGGGAGCTCCTACAATGAGCAGTTCTTC
CASSLSGSSYNEQFF
>-|TRBV20-1|-|TRBJ1-5
TGCAGTGCTAGTGAGGGAGGCCAGCCCCAGCATTTT
CSASEGGQPQHF
>-|TRBV7-9|-|TRBJ1-3
TGTGCCAGCTCTCCGGGAAGTGGAAACACCATATATTTT
CASSPGSGNTIYF